The present T cell receptor (beta chain) was sequenced within a study of shared clonotypes between healthy human individuals. Findings and limits, study-wide: Among non-shared clonotypes, generation probabilities were lower than among those shared by all four donors.

As regards this clone: Its antigen is not known.

The CDR3 consists of 14 residues. Trimming took 1 base from V and 1 from J, leaving 10 bases between them. Germline assignment: CDR1 SQVTM and CDR2 ANQGSEA. It was at deep level that the assay was run. Libraries were prepared by immunoSEQ multiplex PCR; TCRdb keeps only in-frame clonotypes and omits some of them. Here the sample spans about 1.1 million clones, about 80% being singletons. J is TRBJ1-1 and V is TRBV29-1; D gene ambiguous. This clonotype was sampled from a man in his late teens or twenties in good health. Some clones in this sample may be carry-over from other donors' samples. The sequenced material came from memory CD4+ T cells from PBMCs. Described subset: CD45RA-negative fraction. DNA for the CDR3: TGCAGCGTTGAAGTGCTCAGAGCGAACACTGAAGCTTTCTTT. Translated: CSVEVLRANTEAFF. Full variable domain (outside the CDR3, taken from reference TRBV29-1 and TRBJ1-1): SAVISQKPSRDICQRGTSLTIQCQVDSQVTMMFWYRQQPGQSLTLIATANQGSEATYESGFVIDKFPISRPNLTFSTLTVSNMSPEDSSIYLCSVEVLRANTEAFFGQGTRLTVV.